This T cell receptor beta chain was observed in a study of T cell clonality in common variable immunodeficiency. Study conclusions and caveats: Reportedly, TCR beta sequences from common variable immunodeficiency showed fewer deletions and N-nucleotide insertions.

In this sample, this clone turned up many times. What it binds is not known. Clones were sequenced by immunoSEQ multiplex PCR, and TCRdb holds only the in-frame ones, with some missing. This sample has about 34,000 clones and no singletons, with about 29% in the ten largest. This TCR was sampled from a human donor with common variable immunodeficiency. Sequences were obtained from peripheral blood mononuclear cells.

Incomplete CDR3 DNA: TGTGCCAGCAGCGCCCTCGGGGGAACAGATACG. Amino acids: CASSALGGTDT. The CDR3 as a whole reads CASSALGGTDTQYF. The rearrangement links TRBV14 to TRBJ2-3; TRBD2 might be the D (6 bases). Read sequence stops 3 residues before the CDR3 end, and the germline J gene provides the missing end. CDR1 is SGHDN, CDR2 FVKESK, per germline. The CDR3 runs to 14 residues. V lost 5 bases to trimming and J lost 3 bases, with 12 bases between them.